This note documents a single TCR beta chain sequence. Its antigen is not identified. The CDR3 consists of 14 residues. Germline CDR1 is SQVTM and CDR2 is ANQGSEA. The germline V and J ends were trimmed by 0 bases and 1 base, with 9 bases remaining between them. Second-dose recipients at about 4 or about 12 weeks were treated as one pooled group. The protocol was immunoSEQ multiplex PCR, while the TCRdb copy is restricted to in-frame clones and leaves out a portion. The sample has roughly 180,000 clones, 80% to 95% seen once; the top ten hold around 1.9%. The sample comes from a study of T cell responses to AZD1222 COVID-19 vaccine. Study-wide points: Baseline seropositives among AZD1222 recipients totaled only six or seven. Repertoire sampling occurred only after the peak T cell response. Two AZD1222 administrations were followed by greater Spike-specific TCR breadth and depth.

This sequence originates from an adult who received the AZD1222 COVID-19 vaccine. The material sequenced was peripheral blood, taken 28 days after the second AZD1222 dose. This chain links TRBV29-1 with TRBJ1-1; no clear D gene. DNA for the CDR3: TGCAGCGTTGAAGATACGTTCCCGAACACTGAAGCTTTCTTT. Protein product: CSVEDTFPNTEAFF. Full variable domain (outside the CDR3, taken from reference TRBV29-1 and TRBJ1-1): SAVISQKPSRDICQRGTSLTIQCQVDSQVTMMFWYRQQPGQSLTLIATANQGSEATYESGFVIDKFPISRPNLTFSTLTVSNMSPEDSSIYLCSVEDTFPNTEAFFGQGTRLTVV.